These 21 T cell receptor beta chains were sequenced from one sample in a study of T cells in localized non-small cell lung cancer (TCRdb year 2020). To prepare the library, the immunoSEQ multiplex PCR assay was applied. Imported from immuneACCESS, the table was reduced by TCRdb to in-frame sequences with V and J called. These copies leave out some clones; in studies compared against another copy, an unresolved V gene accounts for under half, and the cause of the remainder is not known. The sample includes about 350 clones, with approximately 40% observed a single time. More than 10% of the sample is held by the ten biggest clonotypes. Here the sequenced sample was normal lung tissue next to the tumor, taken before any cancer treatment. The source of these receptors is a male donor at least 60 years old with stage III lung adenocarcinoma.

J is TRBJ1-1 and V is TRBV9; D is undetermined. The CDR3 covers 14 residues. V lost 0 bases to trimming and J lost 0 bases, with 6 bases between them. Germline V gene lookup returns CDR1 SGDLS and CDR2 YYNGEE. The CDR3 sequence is CASSVDWVNTEAFF. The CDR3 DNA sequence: TGTGCCAGCAGCGTAGATTGGGTGAACACTGAAGCTTTCTTT.

The CDR3 loop is CAWSHLRDRGPNTQYF. The CDR3 region has the DNA TGTGCCTGGAGTCACCTCCGGGACAGGGGTCCAAATACGCAGTATTTT. This sequence joins TRBV30 and TRBJ2-3; 10 bases agree with TRBD1. There are 16 residues in the CDR3. V was pared by 2 bases and J by 7 bases, with 12 bases of the junction left unmatched. CDR1 GTSNPN and CDR2 SVGIG come from the germline V gene (reference sequence). The full variable domain, completed using reference TRBV30 and TRBJ2-3, is SQTIHQWPATLVQPVGSPLSLECTVEGTSNPNLYWYRQAAGRGLQLLFYSVGIGQISSEVPQNLSASRPQDRQFILSSKKLLLSDSGFYLCAWSHLRDRGPNTQYFGPGTRLTVL.

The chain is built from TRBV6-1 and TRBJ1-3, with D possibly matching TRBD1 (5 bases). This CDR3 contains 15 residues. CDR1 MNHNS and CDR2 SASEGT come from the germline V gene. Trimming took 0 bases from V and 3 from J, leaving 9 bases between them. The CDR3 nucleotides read TGTGCCAGCAGTGAAGCTAGACAGTATGGAAACACCATATATTTT. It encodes CASSEARQYGNTIYF.

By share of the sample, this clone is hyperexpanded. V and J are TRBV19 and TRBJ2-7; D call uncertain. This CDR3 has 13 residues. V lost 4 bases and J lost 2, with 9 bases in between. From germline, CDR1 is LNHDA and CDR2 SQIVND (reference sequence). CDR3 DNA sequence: TGTGCCAGTAGTAGACGGGCCGCCTACGAGCAGTACTTC. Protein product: CASSRRAAYEQYF.

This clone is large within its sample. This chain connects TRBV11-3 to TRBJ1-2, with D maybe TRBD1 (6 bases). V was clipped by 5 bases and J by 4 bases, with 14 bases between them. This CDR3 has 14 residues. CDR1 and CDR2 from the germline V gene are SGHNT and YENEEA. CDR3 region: CASSPGRGSYGYTF. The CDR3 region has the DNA TGTGCCAGCAGCCCCGGAAGGGGGTCCTATGGCTACACCTTC. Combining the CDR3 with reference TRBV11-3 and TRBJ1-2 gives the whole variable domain EAGVVQSPRYKIIEKKQPVAFWCNPISGHNTLYWYLQNLGQGPELLIRYENEEAVDDSQLPKDRFSAERLKGVDSTLKIQPAELGDSAVYLCASSPGRGSYGYTFGSGTRLTVV.

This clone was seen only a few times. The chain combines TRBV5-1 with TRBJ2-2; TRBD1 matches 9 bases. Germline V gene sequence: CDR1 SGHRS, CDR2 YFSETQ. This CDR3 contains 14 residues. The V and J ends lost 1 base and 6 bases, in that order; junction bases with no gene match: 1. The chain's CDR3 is CASSLTGGAGELFF. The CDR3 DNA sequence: TGCGCCAGCAGCTTGACAGGGGGCGCCGGGGAGCTGTTTTTT.

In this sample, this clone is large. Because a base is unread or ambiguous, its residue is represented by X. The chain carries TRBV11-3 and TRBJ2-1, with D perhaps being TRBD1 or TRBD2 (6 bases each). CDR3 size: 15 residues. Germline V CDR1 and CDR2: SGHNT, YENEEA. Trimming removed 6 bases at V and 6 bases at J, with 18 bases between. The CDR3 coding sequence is TGTGCCAGCAGYCTTCTCGGGGGCTCGGGCAATGAGCAGTTCTTC. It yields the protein CASXLLGGSGNEQFF. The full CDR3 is CASSLLGGSGNEQFF.

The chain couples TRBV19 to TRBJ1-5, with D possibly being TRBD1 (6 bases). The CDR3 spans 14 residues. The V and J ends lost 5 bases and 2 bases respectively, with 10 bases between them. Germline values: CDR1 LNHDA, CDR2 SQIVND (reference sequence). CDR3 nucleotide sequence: TGTGCCAGTAGTGCCAGGGGTGGCAATCAGCCCCAGCATTTT. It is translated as CASSARGGNQPQHF.

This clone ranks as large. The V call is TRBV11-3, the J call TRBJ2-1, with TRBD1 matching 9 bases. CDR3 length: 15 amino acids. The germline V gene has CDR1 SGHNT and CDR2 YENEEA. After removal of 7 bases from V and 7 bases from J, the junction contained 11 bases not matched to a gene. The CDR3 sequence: CASTQLGQGRNEQFF. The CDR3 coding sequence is TGTGCCAGCACCCAACTGGGACAGGGCCGTAATGAGCAGTTCTTC. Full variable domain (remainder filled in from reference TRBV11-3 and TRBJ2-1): EAGVVQSPRYKIIEKKQPVAFWCNPISGHNTLYWYLQNLGQGPELLIRYENEEAVDDSQLPKDRFSAERLKGVDSTLKIQPAELGDSAVYLCASTQLGQGRNEQFFGPGTRLTVL.

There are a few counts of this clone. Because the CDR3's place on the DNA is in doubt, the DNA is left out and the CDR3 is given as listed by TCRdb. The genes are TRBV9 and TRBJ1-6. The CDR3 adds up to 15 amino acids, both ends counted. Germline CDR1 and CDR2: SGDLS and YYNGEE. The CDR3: CASSSSAVDNSPLHF.

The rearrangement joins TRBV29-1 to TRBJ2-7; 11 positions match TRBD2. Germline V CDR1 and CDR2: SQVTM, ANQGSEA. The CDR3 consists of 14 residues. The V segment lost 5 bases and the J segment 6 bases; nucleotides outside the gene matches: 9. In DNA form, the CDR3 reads TGCAGCGTTCGACTAGCGGGACGGATTAGCGAGCAGTACTTC. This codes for CSVRLAGRISEQYF.

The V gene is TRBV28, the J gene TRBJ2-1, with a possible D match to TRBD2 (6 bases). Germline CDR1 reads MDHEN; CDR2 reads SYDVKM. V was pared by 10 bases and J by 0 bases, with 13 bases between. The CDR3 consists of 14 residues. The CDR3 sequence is CATTGVNSYNEQFF. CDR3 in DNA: TGTGCCACCACGGGGGTCAACTCCTACAATGAGCAGTTCTTC.

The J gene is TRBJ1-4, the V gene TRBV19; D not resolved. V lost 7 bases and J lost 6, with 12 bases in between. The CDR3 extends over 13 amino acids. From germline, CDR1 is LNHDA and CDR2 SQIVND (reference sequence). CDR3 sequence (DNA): TGTGCCAGTAAATGGGAAGTGGATGAAAAACTGTTTTTT. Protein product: CASKWEVDEKLFF.

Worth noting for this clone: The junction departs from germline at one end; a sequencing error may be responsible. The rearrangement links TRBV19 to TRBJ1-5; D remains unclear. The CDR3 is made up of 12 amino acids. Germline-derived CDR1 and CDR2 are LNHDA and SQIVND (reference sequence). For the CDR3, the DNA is TGTGCCAGTAGTATTTATCCTCAGTCCCAGCATTTT. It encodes CASSIYPQSQHF.

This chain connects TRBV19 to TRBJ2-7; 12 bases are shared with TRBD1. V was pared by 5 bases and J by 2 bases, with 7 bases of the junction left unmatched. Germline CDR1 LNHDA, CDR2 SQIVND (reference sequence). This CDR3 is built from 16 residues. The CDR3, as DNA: TGTGCCAGTAGTTCCTCCGGGACAGGGGGCACCTACGAGCAGTACTTC. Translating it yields CASSSSGTGGTYEQYF.

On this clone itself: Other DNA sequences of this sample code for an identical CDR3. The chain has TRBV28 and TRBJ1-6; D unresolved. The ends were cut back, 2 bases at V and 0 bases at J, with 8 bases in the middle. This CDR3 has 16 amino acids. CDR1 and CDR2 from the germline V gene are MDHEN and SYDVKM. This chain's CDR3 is CASSLVPSSYNSPLHF. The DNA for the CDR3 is TGTGCCAGCAGTTTAGTCCCAAGCTCCTATAATTCACCCCTCCACTTT.

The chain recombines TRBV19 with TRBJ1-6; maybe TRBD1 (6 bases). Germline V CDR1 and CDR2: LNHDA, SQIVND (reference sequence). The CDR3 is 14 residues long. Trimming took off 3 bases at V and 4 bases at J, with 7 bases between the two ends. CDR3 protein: CASSMTGYNSPLHF. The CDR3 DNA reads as TGTGCCAGTAGTATGACAGGATATAATTCACCCCTCCACTTT.

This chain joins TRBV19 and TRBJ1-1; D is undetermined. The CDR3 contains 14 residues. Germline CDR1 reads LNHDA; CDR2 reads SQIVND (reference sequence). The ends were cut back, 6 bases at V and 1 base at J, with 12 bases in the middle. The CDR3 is CASSAIDSNTEAFF. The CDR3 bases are TGTGCCAGTAGCGCCATTGATTCGAACACTGAAGCTTTCTTT. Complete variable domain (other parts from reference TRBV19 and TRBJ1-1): DGGITQSPKYLFRKEGQNVTLSCEQNLNHDAMYWYRQDPGQGLRLIYYSQIVNDFQKGDIAEGYSVSREKKESFPLTVTSAQKNPTAFYLCASSAIDSNTEAFFGQGTRLTVV.

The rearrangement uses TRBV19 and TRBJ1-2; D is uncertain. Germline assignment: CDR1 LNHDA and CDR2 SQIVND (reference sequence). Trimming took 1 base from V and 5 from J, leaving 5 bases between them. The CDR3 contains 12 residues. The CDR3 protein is CASSIVGYGYTF. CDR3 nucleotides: TGTGCCAGTAGTATAGTAGGGTATGGCTACACCTTC.

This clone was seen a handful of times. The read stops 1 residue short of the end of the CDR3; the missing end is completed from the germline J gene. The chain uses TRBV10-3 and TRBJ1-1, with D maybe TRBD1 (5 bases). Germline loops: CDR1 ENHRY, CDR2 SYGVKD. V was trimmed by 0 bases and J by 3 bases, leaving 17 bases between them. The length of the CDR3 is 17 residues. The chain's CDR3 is CAISESADNSPDTEAFF. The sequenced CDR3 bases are TGTGCCATCAGTGAGTCTGCGGACAACTCTCCGGACACTGAAGCTTTC.

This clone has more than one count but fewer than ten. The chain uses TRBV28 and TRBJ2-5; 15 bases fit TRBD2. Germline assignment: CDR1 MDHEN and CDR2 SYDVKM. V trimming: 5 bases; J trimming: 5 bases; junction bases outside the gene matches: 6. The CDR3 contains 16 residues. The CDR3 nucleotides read TGTGCCAGCAGTCACGGACTAGCGGGGGGGCGGGAGACCCAGTACTTC. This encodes CASSHGLAGGRETQYF.